The T cell receptor beta chain described here comes from a study of T cell changes during pregnancy in multiple sclerosis. This CDR3 is 16 amino acids long. Germline V lookup: CDR1 SGHTA, CDR2 FQGNSA. V was shortened by 4 bases and J by 0 bases, with 10 bases between the two germline ends. Profiled with immunoSEQ multiplex PCR; TCRdb holds only in-frame clones, not every one. The repertoire holds tens of thousands of clones, over 75% seen once, with roughly 1.5% in the top ten. The chain recombines TRBV7-2 with TRBJ2-6, with no clear D. This TCR derives from a female donor with multiple sclerosis, enrolled in a pregnancy study. Here the sequenced sample was peripheral blood, taken in the third trimester of pregnancy. The CDR3 DNA sequence: TGTGCCAGCAGCTCGATAAAGAGCTCTGGGGCCAACGTCCTGACTTTC. This sequence encodes CASSSIKSSGANVLTF.